This TCR beta chain came from a study of T cell repertoires in cytomegalovirus infection. At the level of the study: The authors relied on CMV epitopes, both recently identified HLA-C-restricted and well-studied HLA-B-restricted. Whole-study results and caveats: The ex vivo response showed dominance by HLA-C-restricted CMV-specific TCR beta clonotypes.

A single record per CDR3 protein comes from TCRdb applying MiXCR to the reads. The table has around 570,000 distinct CDR3 sequences, 40% seen once. This clonotype was found a few times. Its antigen is as yet unknown. Between the trimmed V and J ends, which lost 7 bases and 7 bases, there was a span of 11 bases. CDR1 SNHLY and CDR2 FYNNEI come from the germline V gene. The CDR3 runs 13 residues. Source: cultured PBMCs, taken from culture after CMV antigen stimulation. The rearrangement links TRBV2 to TRBJ1-6, with a possible D match to TRBD1 (6 bases). The receptor comes from a human donor in good health (CMV status not recorded). Some clones in this sample may be carry-over from other donors' samples. The CDR3: CASKDSSNSPLHF. CDR3 nucleotides: TGTGCCAGCAAGGACAGTTCGAATTCACCCCTCCACTTT.